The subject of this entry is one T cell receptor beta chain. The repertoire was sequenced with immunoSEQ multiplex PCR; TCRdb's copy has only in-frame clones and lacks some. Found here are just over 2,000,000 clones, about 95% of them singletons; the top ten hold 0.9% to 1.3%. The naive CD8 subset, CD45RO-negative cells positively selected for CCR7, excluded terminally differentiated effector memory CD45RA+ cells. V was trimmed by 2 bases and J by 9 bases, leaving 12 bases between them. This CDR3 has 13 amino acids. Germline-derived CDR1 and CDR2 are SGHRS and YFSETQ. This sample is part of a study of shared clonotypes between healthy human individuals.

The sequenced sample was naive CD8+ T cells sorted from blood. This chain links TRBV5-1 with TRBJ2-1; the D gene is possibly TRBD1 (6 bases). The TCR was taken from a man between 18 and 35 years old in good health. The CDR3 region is CASSFLLGGEQFF. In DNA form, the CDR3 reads TGCGCCAGCAGCTTCCTACTAGGGGGTGAGCAGTTCTTC.